This TCR beta chain was captured by sequencing in a study of PD-1 blockade in classical Hodgkin lymphoma. Findings and caveats of the study: TCR diversity in CD4+, not CD8+, cells rose significantly by C4D1.

The protocol was immunoSEQ multiplex PCR, while the TCRdb copy is restricted to in-frame clones and leaves out a portion. The sample shows tens of thousands of clones, about 91% of them seen only once. All the patients suffered relapse after autologous stem cell transplantation, and brentuximab vedotin exposure differed. Worth noting for this clone: Antigen specificity is unknown.

The origin of this receptor is a human donor with classical Hodgkin lymphoma. The material was peripheral blood mononuclear cells (PBMCs), obtained before the second cycle of nivolumab.

The CDR3 loop reads CASSLQGGNTGELFF. CDR3 DNA: TGTGCCAGCTCACTCCAGGGAGGCAACACCGGGGAGCTGTTTTTT. This chain connects TRBV18 to TRBJ2-2; D possibly corresponds to TRBD2 (6 bases). Trimming pared 4 bases from V and 2 bases from J, leaving 11 bases between. The CDR3 sequence is 15 residues long. Per the germline V gene, CDR1 is KGHSH and CDR2 is LQKENI.